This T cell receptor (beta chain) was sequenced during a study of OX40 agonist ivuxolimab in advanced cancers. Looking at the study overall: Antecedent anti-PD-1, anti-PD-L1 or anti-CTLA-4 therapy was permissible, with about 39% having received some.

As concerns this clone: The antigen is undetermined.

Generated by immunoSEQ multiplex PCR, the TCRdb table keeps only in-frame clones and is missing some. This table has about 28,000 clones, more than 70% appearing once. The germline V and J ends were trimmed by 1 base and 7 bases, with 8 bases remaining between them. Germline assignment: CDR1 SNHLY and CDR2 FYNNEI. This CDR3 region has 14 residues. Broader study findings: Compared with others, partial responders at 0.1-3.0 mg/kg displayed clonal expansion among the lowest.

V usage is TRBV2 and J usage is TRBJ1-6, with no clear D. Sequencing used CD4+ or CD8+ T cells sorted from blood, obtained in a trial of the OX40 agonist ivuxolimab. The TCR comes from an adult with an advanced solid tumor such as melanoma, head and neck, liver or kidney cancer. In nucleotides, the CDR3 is TGTGCCAGCAGTGAAGTAGTGAACAATTCACCCCTCCACTTT. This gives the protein CASSEVVNNSPLHF.